This record covers a single T cell receptor beta chain. In the study's own analysis: Amplification of reference gene primers was used by the study to estimate nucleated cell counts. Sequencing was performed with immunoSEQ multiplex PCR; in TCRdb, only in-frame clones are kept and a portion is missing. The V and J calls and clone size were taken over from that table, and D and trimming were inferred from the DNA. The data show under 150,000 clones, 88% seen once. The entry originates in a study of blood T cell repertoires in COVID-19. Study background: The study drew acute and convalescent COVID-19 samples from the United States, Italy and Spain. The analysed material was cDNA or gDNA that came from T cells, B-cell-depleted T cells, or PBMCs.

The sequence was obtained from a human donor in a cohort sampled during active COVID-19. Source material: peripheral blood.

The CDR3 region is CASSTSGGPPRYF. The CDR3 coding sequence is TGTGCCAGCAGCACTAGCGGGGGGCCCCCTCGGTACTTC. The chain links TRBV9 to TRBJ2-5; 12 bases align to TRBD2. The CDR3 contains 13 residues. V shed 4 bases and J 13 bases; nucleotides not matched to a gene: 8. CDR1 is SGDLS, CDR2 YYNGEE, per germline.